The rows below give T cell receptor beta chains drawn from one sample of a study of shared clonotypes between healthy human individuals. Profiled with immunoSEQ multiplex PCR; TCRdb holds only in-frame clones, not every one. In the table there are approximately 400,000 clones, approximately 96% of which are singletons. The sample was memory CD8+ T cells sorted from blood. Receptors originate from a man aged 25-45 years in good health. Each CDR3 is given with its conserved first and last residue. D genes are given only for firm matches. Size is omitted from some rows. Given values are once, few, many or a class for expanded clones.

d_gene: TRBD2; abundance: NA; j_gene: TRBJ2-7; v_gene: TRBV6-5; CDR3nt: TGTGCCAGCAGTCCCACTAGCGCCTCCTACGAGCAGTACTTC; CDR3aa: CASSPTSASYEQYF
d_gene: NA; abundance: NA; j_gene: TRBJ2-3; v_gene: TRBV7-9; CDR3nt: TGTGCCAGCAGCTCCTCGGCTGGGAGGGGGTTCTTGGATACGCAGTATTTT; CDR3aa: CASSSSAGRGFLDTQYF
d_gene: TRBD1; abundance: NA; j_gene: TRBJ1-4; v_gene: TRBV7-9; CDR3nt: TGTGCCAGCAGCTCGACGGACAGGTTTAATGAAAAACTGTTTTTT; CDR3aa: CASSSTDRFNEKLFF
d_gene: NA; abundance: once; j_gene: TRBJ1-5; v_gene: TRBV2; CDR3nt: TGTGCCAGCCGGGGGGATAGCAATCAGCCCCAGCATTTT; CDR3aa: CASRGDSNQPQHF
d_gene: NA; abundance: NA; j_gene: TRBJ2-2; v_gene: TRBV29-1; CDR3nt: TGCAGCGTTGCCAGGGGCTGGAGCGGGGAGCTGTTTTTT; CDR3aa: CSVARGWSGELFF
d_gene: TRBD1; abundance: NA; j_gene: TRBJ1-4; v_gene: TRBV6-6; CDR3nt: TGTGCCAGCACCCCCGCACAGGGGAGGAGTGAAAAACTGTTTTTT; CDR3aa: CASTPAQGRSEKLFF
d_gene: NA; abundance: NA; j_gene: TRBJ2-3; v_gene: TRBV30; CDR3nt: TGTGCCTGGAGTGTACTAGCTAGCACAGATACGCAGTATTTT; CDR3aa: CAWSVLASTDTQYF
d_gene: NA; abundance: NA; j_gene: TRBJ2-3; v_gene: TRBV27; CDR3nt: TGTGCCAGCAGTTTATGGGGGCGGGCCACAGATACGCAGTATTTT; CDR3aa: CASSLWGRATDTQYF
d_gene: TRBD1; abundance: NA; j_gene: TRBJ2-5; v_gene: TRBV6-1; CDR3nt: TGTGCCAGCAGTGACGACAGGGGCCAGACCCAGTACTTC; CDR3aa: CASSDDRGQTQYF
d_gene: NA; abundance: NA; j_gene: TRBJ1-5; v_gene: TRBV6-7; CDR3nt: TGTGCCAGCAGTCAGGACCTCAATCAGCCCCAGCATTTT; CDR3aa: CASSQDLNQPQHF
d_gene: NA; abundance: NA; j_gene: TRBJ2-7; v_gene: TRBV28; CDR3nt: TGTGCCAGCAGTAGCCCGGGGTTATCGACCTACGAGCAGTACTTC; CDR3aa: CASSSPGLSTYEQYF
d_gene: NA; abundance: NA; j_gene: TRBJ1-4; v_gene: TRBV2; CDR3nt: TGTGCCAGCAGGTCTCTCGGTGCAACTAATGAAAAACTGTTTTTT; CDR3aa: CASRSLGATNEKLFF
d_gene: NA; abundance: NA; j_gene: TRBJ1-2; v_gene: TRBV28; CDR3nt: TGTGCCAGCTGGGATACCTATGGCTACACCTTC; CDR3aa: CASWDTYGYTF
d_gene: NA; abundance: once; j_gene: TRBJ2-7; v_gene: TRBV25-1; CDR3nt: TGTGCCAGCAGTGAATTCCGGGACTCCTACGAGCAGTACTTC; CDR3aa: CASSEFRDSYEQYF
d_gene: TRBD2; abundance: NA; j_gene: TRBJ2-5; v_gene: TRBV27; CDR3nt: TGTGCCAGCACCCTCCGTGGCGGGGGCCAAGAGACCCAGTACTTC; CDR3aa: CASTLRGGGQETQYF
d_gene: TRBD2; abundance: NA; j_gene: TRBJ2-7; v_gene: TRBV28; CDR3nt: TGTGCCAGCAGTTTCATCCTAGCGGGGCTCTACGAGCAGTACTTC; CDR3aa: CASSFILAGLYEQYF
d_gene: TRBD1; abundance: NA; j_gene: TRBJ2-1; v_gene: TRBV18; CDR3nt: TGTGCCAGCTCATACAAAACAGGGGCGAATGAGCAGTTCTTC; CDR3aa: CASSYKTGANEQFF
d_gene: NA; abundance: NA; j_gene: TRBJ2-3; v_gene: TRBV6-1; CDR3nt: TGTGCCAGCAGTGACTTATCCAACCAAGCAGATACGCAGTATTTT; CDR3aa: CASSDLSNQADTQYF
d_gene: TRBD2; abundance: NA; j_gene: TRBJ2-7; v_gene: TRBV4-2; CDR3nt: TGTGCCAGCAGCCAAGATGGGGCGGGAGTCTCCTACGAGCAGTACTTC; CDR3aa: CASSQDGAGVSYEQYF
d_gene: NA; abundance: NA; j_gene: TRBJ2-5; v_gene: TRBV27; CDR3nt: TGTGCCAGCAGTTTCGGGACTTTCCAAGAGACCCAGTACTTC; CDR3aa: CASSFGTFQETQYF
d_gene: NA; abundance: NA; j_gene: TRBJ2-7; v_gene: TRBV27; CDR3nt: TGTGCCAGCAGTTTGAAGGGGAACTACGAGCAGTACTTC; CDR3aa: CASSLKGNYEQYF
d_gene: TRBD2; abundance: NA; j_gene: TRBJ2-5; v_gene: TRBV4-1; CDR3nt: TGCGCCAGCAGCCCAAGATTAGCGGGAGGGCCCTCAGAGACCCAGTACTTC; CDR3aa: CASSPRLAGGPSETQYF
d_gene: NA; abundance: NA; j_gene: TRBJ2-2; v_gene: TRBV25-1; CDR3nt: TGTGCCAGCAGTGTCCACGGAGGGGGCAGCACCGGGGAGCTGTTTTTT; CDR3aa: CASSVHGGGSTGELFF
d_gene: TRBD2; abundance: once; j_gene: TRBJ2-3; v_gene: TRBV27; CDR3nt: TGTGCCAGCAGAGATAGCGGGAGAGGTAGAGATACGCAGTATTTT; CDR3aa: CASRDSGRGRDTQYF
d_gene: TRBD1; abundance: NA; j_gene: TRBJ1-3; v_gene: TRBV9; CDR3nt: TGTGCCAGCAGCCCGCGGGACAGGTCCCCCTCTGGAAACACCATATATTTT; CDR3aa: CASSPRDRSPSGNTIYF
d_gene: TRBD1; abundance: NA; j_gene: TRBJ2-7; v_gene: TRBV6-5; CDR3nt: TGTGCCAGCAGTTACTCGGGACAGGCGCGCTCCTACGAGCAGTACTTC; CDR3aa: CASSYSGQARSYEQYF
d_gene: TRBD1; abundance: NA; j_gene: TRBJ1-2; v_gene: TRBV7-9; CDR3nt: TGTGCCAGCAGCTTAGGGACAGGATCCTACACCTTC; CDR3aa: CASSLGTGSYTF
d_gene: NA; abundance: NA; j_gene: TRBJ2-5; v_gene: TRBV30; CDR3nt: TGTGCCTGGAGTACAGGGTGGGGAGAGACCCAGTACTTC; CDR3aa: CAWSTGWGETQYF
d_gene: NA; abundance: NA; j_gene: TRBJ1-5; v_gene: TRBV7-9; CDR3nt: TGTGCCAGCAGCTTCGGTTACGGGTTGTTAGATCAGCCCCAGCATTTT; CDR3aa: CASSFGYGLLDQPQHF
d_gene: NA; abundance: NA; j_gene: TRBJ1-3; v_gene: TRBV6-5; CDR3nt: TGTGCCAGCAGGCCCAATTGGGGGACTGGAAACACCATATATTTT; CDR3aa: CASRPNWGTGNTIYF
d_gene: NA; abundance: once; j_gene: TRBJ2-7; v_gene: TRBV2; CDR3nt: TGTGCCACCAAAGGAGGCTTGTACGAGCAGTACTTC; CDR3aa: CATKGGLYEQYF
d_gene: NA; abundance: NA; j_gene: TRBJ2-2; v_gene: TRBV19; CDR3nt: TGTGCCAGTACTCTCCGGGGGACCTACACCGGGGAGCTGTTTTTT; CDR3aa: CASTLRGTYTGELFF
d_gene: NA; abundance: NA; j_gene: TRBJ2-2; v_gene: TRBV4-1; CDR3nt: TGCGCCAGCAGCCAAGATCCGGGGGTCACCGGGGAGCTGTTTTTT; CDR3aa: CASSQDPGVTGELFF
d_gene: NA; abundance: NA; j_gene: TRBJ2-7; v_gene: TRBV21-1; CDR3nt: TGTGCCAGCAGAACTAGCGGGAACCCGGGGTACGAGCAGTACTTC; CDR3aa: CASRTSGNPGYEQYF
d_gene: TRBD2; abundance: NA; j_gene: TRBJ2-1; v_gene: TRBV28; CDR3nt: TGTGCCAGCACTACCAGCGGGACCGACAACAATGAGCAGTTCTTC; CDR3aa: CASTTSGTDNNEQFF
d_gene: TRBD2; abundance: NA; j_gene: TRBJ2-1; v_gene: TRBV19; CDR3nt: TGTGCCAGTAGTAGTGATGGTAGCGGGAGAAGGTATGAGCAGTTCTTC; CDR3aa: CASSSDGSGRRYEQFF
d_gene: NA; abundance: NA; j_gene: TRBJ2-7; v_gene: TRBV19; CDR3nt: TGTGCCAGTAGTATATCCGGGTACGAGCAGTACTTC; CDR3aa: CASSISGYEQYF
d_gene: NA; abundance: NA; j_gene: TRBJ2-3; v_gene: TRBV29-1; CDR3nt: TGCAGCGTTGAAGATCCGTTTCGGCGCGGAGGTTCCACAGATACGCAGTATTTT; CDR3aa: CSVEDPFRRGGSTDTQYF
d_gene: NA; abundance: NA; j_gene: TRBJ2-7; v_gene: TRBV19; CDR3nt: TGTGCCAGTAGTCCGCGGGACGGGAAGGGGAAGCAGTACTTC; CDR3aa: CASSPRDGKGKQYF
d_gene: NA; abundance: NA; j_gene: TRBJ2-7; v_gene: TRBV2; CDR3nt: TGTGCCAGCAAACAACCCTCCTACGAGCAGTACTTC; CDR3aa: CASKQPSYEQYF
d_gene: TRBD2; abundance: once; j_gene: TRBJ2-1; v_gene: TRBV6-1; CDR3nt: TGTGCCGTGTCTAGCGGGAGGGCACACAATGAGCAGTTCTTC; CDR3aa: CAVSSGRAHNEQFF
d_gene: NA; abundance: NA; j_gene: TRBJ1-1; v_gene: TRBV7-9; CDR3nt: TGTGCCAGCAGCTCCCCCTGGGGGGGGAACACTGAAGCTTTCTTT; CDR3aa: CASSSPWGGNTEAFF
d_gene: NA; abundance: NA; j_gene: TRBJ2-5; v_gene: TRBV15; CDR3nt: TGTGCCACCAGCAGAGATCCCCCAAGGGGCAGAGGAGAGACCCAGTACTTC; CDR3aa: CATSRDPPRGRGETQYF
d_gene: NA; abundance: NA; j_gene: TRBJ2-2; v_gene: TRBV6-1; CDR3nt: TGTGCCAGCGAGACTAGAATCGGCGGGGAGCTGTTTTTT; CDR3aa: CASETRIGGELFF
d_gene: NA; abundance: NA; j_gene: TRBJ2-5; v_gene: TRBV6-1; CDR3nt: TGTGCCAGCAGTGAAGGCCCAAGGCAGGGGGGCACCCAGTACTTC; CDR3aa: CASSEGPRQGGTQYF
d_gene: TRBD2; abundance: NA; j_gene: TRBJ2-3; v_gene: TRBV7-9; CDR3nt: TGTGCCAGCAGCTTAGGCCAGACTAGCCTAATCGATACGCAGTATTTT; CDR3aa: CASSLGQTSLIDTQYF
d_gene: NA; abundance: NA; j_gene: TRBJ1-5; v_gene: TRBV28; CDR3nt: TGTGCCAGCAGTTACCGCCCGACAGGCAATAGCAATCAGCCCCAGCATTTT; CDR3aa: CASSYRPTGNSNQPQHF
d_gene: TRBD2; abundance: NA; j_gene: TRBJ2-3; v_gene: TRBV5-1; CDR3nt: TGCGCCAGCAGATTCAAGCGGGAGGGTTACACAGATACGCAGTATTTT; CDR3aa: CASRFKREGYTDTQYF
d_gene: NA; abundance: NA; j_gene: TRBJ1-1; v_gene: TRBV6-1; CDR3nt: TGTGCCAGCAGTGAACGGCTGTTGGGGAACACTGAAGCTTTCTTT; CDR3aa: CASSERLLGNTEAFF
d_gene: TRBD2; abundance: NA; j_gene: TRBJ2-3; v_gene: TRBV6-5; CDR3nt: TGTGCCAGCAGTTACCCGGGACTAGCGGGTGATACGCAGTATTTT; CDR3aa: CASSYPGLAGDTQYF
d_gene: TRBD1; abundance: NA; j_gene: TRBJ1-5; v_gene: TRBV7-9; CDR3nt: TGTGCCAGCAGCGCCGGGACAGGTTATCAGCCCCAGCATTTT; CDR3aa: CASSAGTGYQPQHF